A single sample gave rise to the 9 T cell receptor beta chains below, sequenced in a study of shared clonotypes between healthy human individuals. Sequencing was performed with immunoSEQ multiplex PCR; in TCRdb, only in-frame clones are kept and a portion is missing. This sample has just over 2,000,000 clones, with roughly 96% found just once. The sequenced material came from naive CD4+ T cells sorted from blood. Subset meaning: CD45RA+ positively selected. The receptors were gathered from a man younger than 30 in good health.

This rearrangement joins TRBV2 to TRBJ1-2; D possibly corresponds to TRBD1 (6 bases). V was pared by 6 bases and J by 4 bases, with 12 bases between. The CDR3 loop spans 13 amino acids. The germline V gene has CDR1 SNHLY and CDR2 FYNNEI. DNA of the CDR3: TGTGCCAGCAGGGTTGGACAGACCTATGGCTACACCTTC. Translated, it gives CASRVGQTYGYTF.

The genes are TRBV5-6 and TRBJ1-2; D is unresolved. The CDR3 is made up of 16 amino acids. V lost 5 bases and J lost 3, with 20 bases in between. CDR1 SGHDT and CDR2 YYEEEE come from the germline V gene. The CDR3 region is CASRSGGLLADYGYTF. The CDR3, as DNA: TGTGCCAGCAGGTCAGGAGGCCTTTTAGCTGACTATGGCTACACCTTC.

The chain joins TRBV11-2 to TRBJ1-3; TRBD1 matches at 8 bases. This CDR3 contains 16 residues. V lost 5 bases and J lost 3; bases outside the gene matches: 9. The germline gives CDR1 SGHAT, CDR2 FQNNGV. In nucleotides, the CDR3 is TGTGCCAGCAGCACCCACAGGGGGTCCAGTGGAAACACCATATATTTT. Its translation: CASSTHRGSSGNTIYF.

The chain employs TRBV28 and TRBJ2-1; 7 bases map to TRBD2. Germline V gives CDR1 MDHEN, CDR2 SYDVKM. This CDR3 has 15 amino acids. The V segment lost 5 bases and the J segment 8 bases; nucleotides outside the gene matches: 12. The CDR3 bases are TGTGCCAGCAGTGACTTTGGACTAGGCGGTCATGAGCAGTTCTTC. Its translation is CASSDFGLGGHEQFF.

The J gene is TRBJ2-7, the V gene TRBV2; TRBD2 matches at 15 bases. This CDR3 region has 15 residues. Germline V gives CDR1 SNHLY, CDR2 FYNNEI. Trimming cost V 6 bases and J 5 bases; bases outside gene matches: 5. CDR3 coding DNA: TGTGCCAGCAGCGAGGGACTAGCGGGGGGAAACGAGCAGTACTTC. Protein product: CASSEGLAGGNEQYF.

V gene TRBV6-1 combines with J gene TRBJ2-5, with 15 bases aligning to TRBD2. In germline, CDR1 is MNHNS, CDR2 SASEGT. The CDR3 covers 15 residues. V gave up 9 bases and J gave up 5 bases; unmatched junction bases: 7. The CDR3 sequence: CARTIGLAGGETQYF. In DNA, the CDR3 is TGTGCCAGAACGATAGGACTAGCGGGGGGGGAGACCCAGTACTTC.

The V gene is TRBV10-1, the J gene TRBJ2-3; D possibly corresponds to TRBD2 (7 bases). Germline loops: CDR1 WNHNN, CDR2 SYGVQD (reference sequence). CDR3 size: 16 residues. The ends were cut back, 5 bases at V and 0 bases at J, with 15 bases in the middle. The CDR3 DNA reads as TGCGCCAGCAGTCCCGGGGGGCCGCAAAGCACAGATACGCAGTATTTT. This translates into CASSPGGPQSTDTQYF.

The chain joins TRBV19 to TRBJ1-2; no clear D gene. The CDR3 extends over 15 amino acids. CDR1 and CDR2 (germline): LNHDA, SQIVND (reference sequence). Trimming cost V 5 bases and J 0 bases, with 13 bases left between them. CDR3 protein: CASSPDTSANYGYTF. In DNA form, the CDR3 reads TGTGCCAGTAGTCCAGACACCTCAGCTAACTATGGCTACACCTTC.

V gene TRBV5-5 combines with J gene TRBJ1-6; D is uncertain. Germline CDR1 reads SGHKS; CDR2 reads YYEKEE (reference sequence). V lost 4 bases and J 7 bases, leaving 9 bases between the germline ends. This CDR3 region has 13 residues. Here the CDR3 reads CASSPWTNSPLHF. In DNA form, the CDR3 reads TGTGCCAGCAGCCCATGGACCAATTCACCCCTCCACTTT.